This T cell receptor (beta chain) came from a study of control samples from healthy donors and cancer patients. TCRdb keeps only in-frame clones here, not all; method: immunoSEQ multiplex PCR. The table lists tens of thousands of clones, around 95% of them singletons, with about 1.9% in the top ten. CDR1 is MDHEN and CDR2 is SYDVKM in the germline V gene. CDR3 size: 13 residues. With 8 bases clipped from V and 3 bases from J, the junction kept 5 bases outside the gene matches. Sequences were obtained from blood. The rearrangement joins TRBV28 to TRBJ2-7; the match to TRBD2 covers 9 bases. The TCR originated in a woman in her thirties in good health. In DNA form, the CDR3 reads TGTGCCAGCGGTCTTAGCGGGAGCTACGAGCAGTACTTC. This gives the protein CASGLSGSYEQYF. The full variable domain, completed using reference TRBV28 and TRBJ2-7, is DVKVTQSSRYLVKRTGEKVFLECVQDMDHENMFWYRQDPGLGLRLIYFSYDVKMKEKGDIPEGYSVSREKKERFSLILESASTNQTSMYLCASGLSGSYEQYFGPGTRLTVT.